This entry lists 21 T cell receptor beta chains sequenced from one sample in a study of blood T cell repertoires in COVID-19 (dated by TCRdb to 2019 to 2021). Receptor libraries were prepared by the immunoSEQ multiplex PCR assay. TCRdb provides this immuneACCESS table in a form limited to in-frame rearrangements. Some clones are lacking; in checked studies, under half of them reflect an unresolved V gene, and why the rest are absent is not known. The sample data list about 26,000 clones, and about 90% of these were observed just once. The top ten constitute about 10% of the sample. Sequences were obtained from peripheral blood. The receptors stem from a man aged 70 or older with acute or convalescent COVID-19.

The V gene is TRBV3-1 (or the pseudogene TRBV3-2), the J gene TRBJ1-3; D ambiguous. Deletions cut 0 bases from V and 7 bases from J, with 7 bases between. In germline, CDR1 is LGHDT, CDR2 YNNKEL (reference sequence). The CDR3 has 13 residues. CDR3 region: CASSQDWQNTIYF. In nucleotides, the CDR3 is TGTGCCAGCAGCCAAGACTGGCAGAACACCATATATTTT.

The gene calls are TRBV6-5 and TRBJ2-5, with D tentatively TRBD2 (6 bases). The V gene lost 7 bases and the J gene lost 2 bases, with 14 bases spanning the gap. From germline, CDR1 is MNHEY and CDR2 SVGAGI. This CDR3 is built from 14 residues. Here the CDR3 reads CASTVIAVQETQYF. The CDR3 nucleotides read TGTGCCAGCACCGTAATAGCGGTGCAAGAGACCCAGTACTTC.

The gene calls are TRBV7-9 and TRBJ1-5; D is perhaps TRBD1 (6 bases). The CDR3 is 14 residues long. The V end lost 6 bases, the J end lost 2 bases, and 11 bases lay between the germline ends. CDR1 SEHNR and CDR2 FQNEAQ come from the germline V gene (reference sequence). The DNA of the CDR3 is TGTGCCAGCAGACCAGGGGATGGCAATCAGCCCCAGCATTTT. This gives the protein CASRPGDGNQPQHF.

The V call is TRBV6-1, the J call TRBJ2-3; maybe TRBD1 (5 bases). Germline V gene sequence: CDR1 MNHNS, CDR2 SASEGT. The V end was cut by 2 bases, the J end by 6 bases, with 15 bases between. The CDR3 length is 15 residues. CDR3 sequence reads: CASSERAGLVDTQYF. The DNA of the CDR3 is TGTGCCAGCAGTGAACGGGCAGGGCTTGTGGATACGCAGTATTTT.

The rearrangement joins TRBV4-3 to TRBJ2-5, with 12 bases lining up with TRBD2. J was trimmed by 2 bases and V by 4 bases; bases with no gene match: 5. CDR1 is LGHNA and CDR2 is YSLEER in the germline V gene. There are 16 residues in the CDR3. CDR3 amino acids: CASSLGTSGWQETQYF. CDR3 nucleotide sequence: TGCGCCAGCAGCCTAGGGACTAGCGGGTGGCAAGAGACCCAGTACTTC.

The rearrangement joins TRBV10-3 to TRBJ1-4; D not certain. The V gene's germline CDR1 is ENHRY and CDR2 SYGVKD. The V gene lost 9 bases and the J gene lost 10 bases, with 18 bases spanning the gap. The CDR3 is made up of 13 amino acids. CDR3 sequence (DNA): TGTGCCATAGGCGACCGAGCCTCGGGAAAACTGTTTTTT. It yields the protein CAIGDRASGKLFF.

The chain recombines TRBV10-3 with TRBJ1-2, with TRBD1 matching 10 bases. The V gene end was trimmed by 5 bases and the J gene end by 6 bases; junction bases not matched to a gene: 6. The CDR3 loop spans 14 amino acids. Germline CDR1 is ENHRY and CDR2 is SYGVKD. CDR3 in amino acids: CAISSDRGRDGYTF. CDR3 bases: TGTGCCATCAGTTCAGACAGGGGGCGTGATGGCTACACCTTC.

This clone was detected a few times. The J gene is TRBJ2-3, the V gene TRBV7-2; the match to TRBD2 covers 14 bases. V shed 4 bases and J 4 bases; nucleotides not matched to a gene: 10. Germline assignment: CDR1 SGHTA and CDR2 FQGNSA. This CDR3 contains 18 residues. The CDR3 DNA is TGTGCCAGCAGCTCACACGGGACTAGCGGGAGTCTGCCAGATACGCAGTATTTT. Protein: CASSSHGTSGSLPDTQYF.

This chain joins TRBV6-5 and TRBJ1-1, with 11 bases identical to TRBD1. This CDR3 is 16 amino acids long. The germline CDR1 and CDR2 sequences are MNHEY and SVGAGI. The ends lost 1 base at V and 1 base at J; junction bases unmatched: 2. The CDR3 DNA reads TGTGCCAGCAGTTACTACGGACAGGGGGCGAACACTGAAGCTTTCTTT. Translating gives CASSYYGQGANTEAFF.

This clone was counted only a few times. Other DNA sequences in the same sample also yield this CDR3. This chain uses TRBV9 with TRBJ2-5; TRBD2 matches at 9 bases. Looked up from germline, CDR1 is SGDLS and CDR2 is YYNGEE. The CDR3 is 15 amino acids. CDR3 protein: CPPSGGGGPQETQYF. CDR3 DNA sequence: TGTCCCCCCAGCGGCGGGGGGGGGCCCCAAGAGACCCAGTACTTC. The complete variable domain, with remaining parts taken from reference TRBV9 and TRBJ2-5, reads DSGVTQTPKHLITATGQRVTLRCSPRSGDLSVYWYQQSLDQGLQFLIQYYNGEERAKGNILERFSAQQFPDLHSELNLSSLELGDSALYFCPPSGGGGPQETQYFGPGTRLLVL.

This chain connects TRBV18 to TRBJ1-1; weak D call: TRBD1 (6 bases). This CDR3 region has 14 residues. V was pared by 4 bases and J by 5 bases, with 14 bases between. Germline assignment: CDR1 KGHSH and CDR2 LQKENI. The CDR3, as DNA: TGTGCCAGCTCACGAGACAGGACGGGAACTGAAGCTTTCTTT. Translating gives CASSRDRTGTEAFF.

The CDR3 spells CASSSTTGASYEQYF. The CDR3 region has the DNA TGCGCCAGCAGCTCAACCACCGGAGCCTCCTACGAGCAGTACTTC. The chain couples TRBV5-1 to TRBJ2-7; D remains unclear. CDR3 length: 15 residues. With 3 bases removed from V and 0 bases from J, the gap between germline ends came to 13 bases. Germline CDR1 SGHRS, CDR2 YFSETQ.

The chain combines TRBV9 with TRBJ1-4; no clear D. The CDR3 covers 14 residues. Germline V gene data show CDR1 as SGDLS and CDR2 as YYNGEE. V shed 2 bases and J shed 1 base, with 6 bases lying between them. The CDR3 DNA is TGTGCCAGCAGCGTCGGGATAACTAATGAAAAACTGTTTTTT. Translating it yields CASSVGITNEKLFF.

The chain has TRBV7-2 and TRBJ2-7; 7 bases line up with TRBD1. CDR3 length equals 14 residues. The V gene's germline CDR1 is SGHTA and CDR2 FQGNSA. The ends lost 4 bases at V and 2 bases at J; junction bases unmatched: 5. The CDR3 DNA follows: TGTGCCAGCAGCTCGGAACAGGGGCCCTACGAGCAGTACTTC. Translated: CASSSEQGPYEQYF.

This clone showed up just once. This rearrangement joins TRBV28 to TRBJ1-3; 12 bases match TRBD1. Germline V CDR1 and CDR2: MDHEN, SYDVKM. This CDR3 spans 16 amino acids. J gave up 5 bases and V 8 bases, and 10 bases lay outside the gene matches. The CDR3 spells CASPPEGQGARNTIYF. Here the CDR3 DNA reads TGTGCCAGCCCACCCGAGGGACAGGGGGCCAGAAACACCATATATTTT.

The rearrangement links TRBV7-8 to TRBJ2-7; 7 nucleotides line up with TRBD1. This CDR3 region has 15 residues. CDR1 is SGHVS and CDR2 is FQNEAQ in the germline V gene. J was trimmed by 6 bases and V by 5 bases; bases with no gene match: 13. The CDR3 sequence: CASSLQTGSGPEQYF. CDR3 nucleotides: TGTGCCAGCAGCCTCCAGACAGGGAGTGGTCCCGAGCAGTACTTC.

This clone has a single count. The V and J genes are TRBV11-2 and TRBJ2-3; D is perhaps TRBD2 (6 bases). CDR1 is SGHAT and CDR2 is FQNNGV in the germline V gene. CDR3 size: 12 residues. V lost 3 bases and J lost 6, with 7 bases in between. CDR3 nucleotides: TGTGCCAGCAGCTTGGGACTGGATACGCAGTATTTT. It encodes CASSLGLDTQYF.

The V gene is TRBV3-1 (or the pseudogene TRBV3-2), the J gene TRBJ2-3; TRBD1 agrees at 8 bases. This CDR3 contains 14 residues. Trimming cost V 3 bases and J 5 bases; bases outside gene matches: 4. CDR1 LGHDT and CDR2 YNNKEL come from the germline V gene (reference sequence). The CDR3 here is CASSQQDRGDTQYF. CDR3 bases: TGTGCCAGCAGCCAGCAAGACAGGGGAGATACGCAGTATTTT.

The chain links TRBV9 to TRBJ1-2; 8 bases map to TRBD1. V was pared by 4 bases and J by 3 bases, with 5 bases of the junction left unmatched. Germline V gives CDR1 SGDLS, CDR2 YYNGEE. The CDR3 sequence is 14 residues long. The CDR3 region is CASSQRTGHYGYTF. CDR3 coding DNA: TGTGCCAGCAGCCAACGGACAGGGCACTATGGCTACACCTTC.

The V call is TRBV5-1, the J call TRBJ2-5; TRBD2 matches 7 bases. The CDR3 contains 12 residues. Germline CDR1 SGHRS, CDR2 YFSETQ. V lost 4 bases and J lost 5; bases outside the gene matches: 2. The CDR3: CASSRGDETQYF. Written as DNA, the CDR3 is TGCGCCAGCAGCCGGGGGGATGAGACCCAGTACTTC.

The chain joins TRBV18 to TRBJ2-7; the D gene is possibly TRBD2 (5 bases). This CDR3 region has 15 residues. Germline values: CDR1 KGHSH, CDR2 LQKENI. With 0 bases removed from V and 0 bases from J, the gap between germline ends came to 9 bases. CDR3 sequence: CASSPPTSGSYEQYF. Written as DNA, the CDR3 is TGTGCCAGCTCACCACCGACAAGCGGCTCCTACGAGCAGTACTTC.